A selection of T cell receptor beta chains follows, all from one sample in a study of T cells in Graves' hyperthyroidism and ophthalmopathy. TCRdb re-analysed the multiplex PCR reads in MiXCR, keeping a single row per CDR3 protein. Of approximately 330,000 distinct CDR3 sequences listed, 21% are singletons. The sample taken for sequencing was blood. The receptors stem from a woman between 45 and 65 years old with Graves' hyperthyroidism. The CDR3 runs from the conserved cysteine through the conserved F or W. Each record gives: clone size, V gene, D gene, J gene, CDR3 DNA, CDR3 protein. The D gene is left open where the match is weak. Size tells how often a clone was seen (once, few, many) or the class of an expanded clone, and some rows leave it out.

>few|TRBV27|-|TRBJ2-3
TGTGCCAGCGGGTTTCGCGAGGACTCCCCCACAGATACGCAGTATTTT
CASGFREDSPTDTQYF
>many|TRBV2|-|TRBJ2-1
TGTGCCAGCAGGAGGCCCTCCTACAATGAGCAGTTCTTC
CASRRPSYNEQFF
>many|TRBV6-1|TRBD1|TRBJ1-5
TGTGCCAGCAGTGTTCGGACAGGGGAACTCACTAGCAATCAGCCCCAGCATTTT
CASSVRTGELTSNQPQHF
>few|TRBV4-1|-|TRBJ2-7
TGCGCCAGCAGCCCGCTGGGCACATCCTACGAGCAGTACTTC
CASSPLGTSYEQYF
>-|TRBV11-2|-|TRBJ1-2
TGTGCCAGCAGCTTAGCTCAAGGAGGGCCTTATGGCTACACCTTC
CASSLAQGGPYGYTF
>many|TRBV7-7|TRBD2|TRBJ2-3
TGTGCTAGCAGCTTACTAACTAGCGGGGGAGATACGCAGTATTTT
CASSLLTSGGDTQYF
>-|TRBV5-8|-|TRBJ1-1
TGTGCCAGCTGCCCCGGGGACACCGGAGGCGCTTTCTTT
CASCPGDTGGAFF
>-|TRBV18|TRBD1|TRBJ2-7
TGTGCCAGCTCACCACAGGGGGCCCCCTACGAGCAGTACTTC
CASSPQGAPYEQYF
>many|TRBV20-1|TRBD1|TRBJ2-1
TGCAGTGCAGTAGGGCACAGGGGTTCCAATGAGCAGTTCTTC
CSAVGHRGSNEQFF
>many|TRBV30|TRBD2|TRBJ2-4
TGTGCCTGGGGGGCGTCGCGGGGGGGAAACATTCAGTACTTC
CAWGASRGGNIQYF
>many|TRBV7-2|TRBD2|TRBJ2-3
TGTGCCAGCAGCTTCCTGGGACTAGCGGGGGGATATACGCAGTATTTT
CASSFLGLAGGYTQYF
>-|TRBV10-2|-|TRBJ1-1
TGCGCCAGCAGAATCGACAGAGACACTGAAGCTTTCTTT
CASRIDRDTEAFF
>-|TRBV5-1|-|TRBJ2-2
TGCGCCAGCAGCACGGAGAGCAACACCGGGGAGCTGTTTTTT
CASSTESNTGELFF
>many|TRBV12-3/TRBV12-4|-|TRBJ2-2
TGTGCCAGCAGTTTAGAGGGTTGGGGGCTGAACACCGGGGAGCTGTTTTTT
CASSLEGWGLNTGELFF
>-|TRBV19|-|TRBJ2-2
TGTGCCAGTCCGGATCCCACCGGGGAGCTGTTTTTT
CASPDPTGELFF
>-|TRBV20-1|-|TRBJ1-5
TGCAGTGCTAGATTTCAAGGAGGGGTTGGACAGCCCCAGCATTTT
CSARFQGGVGQPQHF
>few|TRBV18|-|TRBJ2-7
TGTGCCAGCTCACCAACCGACTCGACCGAGCAGTACTTC
CASSPTDSTEQYF
>-|TRBV19|TRBD1|TRBJ1-5
TGTGCCAGTAGTATGGGGACAGGGGGCGTCAAGACCAATCAGCCCCAGCATTTT
CASSMGTGGVKTNQPQHF
>-|TRBV12-3/TRBV12-4|-|TRBJ2-1
TGTGCCAGCAGTTTAGGGGGCCTTAACAATGAGCAGTTCTTC
CASSLGGLNNEQFF
>many|TRBV6-1|TRBD1|TRBJ2-1
TGTGCCAGCAGTGAAGGAGGGGGACAGGCCAACAATGAGCAGTTCTTC
CASSEGGGQANNEQFF
>many|TRBV10-3|-|TRBJ1-2
TGTGCCATCTCCGTGGACAGAATAACGAACTATGGCTACACCTTC
CAISVDRITNYGYTF
>few|TRBV19|-|TRBJ2-1
TGTGCCAGTAGTACACTAAGAGGCAATGAGCAGTTCTTC
CASSTLRGNEQFF
>many|TRBV2|-|TRBJ2-1
TGTGCCAGCAGTGAATTTGGGGATGAGCAGTTCTTC
CASSEFGDEQFF
>few|TRBV20-1|-|TRBJ2-1
TGCAGTGCTAGGTCAGGCCAGGGGATAGGTGAGCAGTTCTTC
CSARSGQGIGEQFF
>many|TRBV7-9|TRBD1|TRBJ2-7
TGTGCCAGCAGCGCCTGGGACAGGAAGGCCTACGAGCAGTACTTC
CASSAWDRKAYEQYF
>many|TRBV28|TRBD1|TRBJ1-1
TGTGCCAGCAGGACAGGGCATCTCACTGAAGCTTTCTTT
CASRTGHLTEAFF
>few|TRBV9|-|TRBJ2-7
TGTGCCAGCAGCGAGGGACCCACCACATACGAGCAGTACTTC
CASSEGPTTYEQYF
>few|TRBV7-6|TRBD1|TRBJ1-3
TGTGCCAGCAGCTTAGGGCAGGGGGCGACTGGAAACACCATATATTTT
CASSLGQGATGNTIYF
>few|TRBV2|-|TRBJ2-5
TGTGCCAGCAGTGGCACTACAGGGCGGGAGACCCAGTACTTC
CASSGTTGRETQYF
>many|TRBV6-1|-|TRBJ2-7
TGTGCCAGCAGTTACAAGAGGGGGGGGACCCCCTACGAGCAGTACTTC
CASSYKRGGTPYEQYF
>many|TRBV3-1|-|TRBJ2-1
TGTGCCAGCAGCCGAGGACAACTTCCCTACAATGAGCAGTTCTTC
CASSRGQLPYNEQFF
>many|TRBV4-1|-|TRBJ1-1
TGCGCCAGCAGCCTCCCGGGAGGGAGAACTGAAGCTTTCTTT
CASSLPGGRTEAFF
>few|TRBV5-1|-|TRBJ2-5
TGCGCCAGCAGCTCTTTCCGGCAAGAGACCCAGTACTTC
CASSSFRQETQYF
>-|TRBV10-2|TRBD2|TRBJ2-3
TGCGCCAGCTCCCCAGCGGGAGGAGGTGCAGATACGCAGTATTTT
CASSPAGGGADTQYF
>few|TRBV30|TRBD2|TRBJ2-1
TGTGCCTGGAGTGTATGGTCGGTAGCGGGAGGGCCCAGCTCCTACAATGAGCAGTTCTTC
CAWSVWSVAGGPSSYNEQFF
>-|TRBV20-1|TRBD2|TRBJ2-3
TGCAGTGCTAGAATAGCGGGGTTAGGATCAGATACGCAGTATTTT
CSARIAGLGSDTQYF
>few|TRBV3-1|TRBD2|TRBJ2-1
TGTGCCAGCAGCCAAGGGACTAGCGGGAGAGGGCAGTTCTTC
CASSQGTSGRGQFF
>many|TRBV5-1|-|TRBJ2-1
TGCGCCAGCAGCTTGGAGAAGGTTGAGCAGTTCTTC
CASSLEKVEQFF
>-|TRBV7-9|-|TRBJ1-1
TGTGCCAGCAGCTTAGCGAAATTGGGACGCAGGAACACTGAAGCTTTCTTT
CASSLAKLGRRNTEAFF
>many|TRBV20-1|TRBD1|TRBJ2-7
TGCAGTGCTACGGGACAGGGTACCGAGCAGTACTTC
CSATGQGTEQYF
>few|TRBV5-1|TRBD2|TRBJ2-7
TGCGCCAGCAGCGCCCTGACTAGCGGGATACCGTTCTACGAGCAGTACTTC
CASSALTSGIPFYEQYF
>-|TRBV18|-|TRBJ1-2
TGTGCCAGCTCCCCGGGGACCCTTAATGGCTACACCTTC
CASSPGTLNGYTF
>-|TRBV9|-|TRBJ1-1
TGTGCCAGCAGCGTAGGGGTGGCCCCCACTGAAGCTTTCTTT
CASSVGVAPTEAFF
>many|TRBV28|-|TRBJ1-3
TGTGCCATCTGGGCCCTAGGAAACACCATATATTTT
CAIWALGNTIYF
>many|TRBV9|-|TRBJ1-2
TGTGCCAGCAGCGTAGATACGGCCAACTATGGCTACACCTTC
CASSVDTANYGYTF
>few|TRBV28|-|TRBJ2-6
TGTGCCACCAGACAAACCGGGGTGGGGGGATACTCTAGATCCTCTGGGGCCAACGTCCTGACTTTC
CATRQTGVGGYSRSSGANVLTF
>few|TRBV10-2|-|TRBJ2-7
TGCGCCAGCAGTGAACCCCCTCGAGAGCAGTACTTC
CASSEPPREQYF
>-|TRBV5-1|TRBD1|TRBJ2-1
TGCGCCAGCAGCCGACCCCGGGACAGGCAACAATTCGGTCTCAATGAGCAGTTCTTC
CASSRPRDRQQFGLNEQFF
>-|TRBV6-2/TRBV6-3|TRBD1|TRBJ2-7
TGTGCCAGCAGTTACTCGGTGACAGGGGGCACCTACGAGCAGTACTTC
CASSYSVTGGTYEQYF
>many|TRBV29-1|TRBD1|TRBJ2-7
TGCAGCGTGGCCCCCGGGACAGGAGCATACGAGCAGTACTTC
CSVAPGTGAYEQYF
>-|TRBV28|-|TRBJ2-3
TGTGCCAGCAGCCCCCGGTCGGCTAGCGGCACAGATACGCAGTATTTT
CASSPRSASGTDTQYF
>few|TRBV5-1|-|TRBJ1-4
TGCGCCAGCAGCGAAGCGACAGGATCTAATGAAAAACTGTTTTTT
CASSEATGSNEKLFF
>many|TRBV27|TRBD1|TRBJ2-3
TGTGCCAGCAGTGTAGGACAGGGAACCCCAGATACGCAGTATTTT
CASSVGQGTPDTQYF
>-|TRBV6-1|TRBD2|TRBJ2-2
TGTGCCAGCAAAAGAGGGAGGGAGATCGGGGAGCTGTTTTTT
CASKRGREIGELFF
>many|TRBV12-3/TRBV12-4|TRBD1|TRBJ1-2
TGTGCCAGCAACCGGGACAGGGGAACCTATGGCTACACCTTC
CASNRDRGTYGYTF
>-|TRBV5-1|-|TRBJ1-5
TGCGCCAGCTCCTACGGGGTGGAGGGTCAGCCCCAGCATTTT
CASSYGVEGQPQHF
>many|TRBV12-3/TRBV12-4|-|TRBJ2-2
TGTGCCAGCAGTTTAATCGCGGTTGGGACCGGGGAGCTGTTTTTT
CASSLIAVGTGELFF
>many|TRBV2|TRBD1|TRBJ2-7
TGTGCCAGCAAAGGGACAGTCTACGAGCAGTACTTC
CASKGTVYEQYF
>once|TRBV19|-|TRBJ1-5
TGTGCCAGTAGTCCCCCTATTTGGGCCACGGGCCTACCCAATCAGCCCCAGCATTTT
CASSPPIWATGLPNQPQHF